The rows below give T cell receptor beta chains drawn from one sample of a study of blood T cell repertoires in COVID-19. Some clones are missing from TCRdb's copy, which holds only in-frame ones; the method was immunoSEQ multiplex PCR. The sample records 140,000 or so clones, roughly 85% being singletons. The material sequenced was peripheral blood. The receptor set was obtained from a human donor with acute or convalescent COVID-19. The donor label of this sample is uncertain. Both conserved end residues are part of each CDR3. D genes are given only for firm matches. Not all rows give a size; the values are once, few, many and, for expanded clones, a class.

J	size	V	D	CDR3	DNA
TRBJ1-2	-	TRBV7-2	-	CASSLNPGWGYTF	TGTGCCAGCAGCTTAAACCCAGGGTGGGGCTACACCTTC
TRBJ1-2	-	TRBV7-9	TRBD1	CASSRQGADYGYTF	TGTGCCAGCAGCCGCCAGGGGGCAGACTATGGCTACACCTTC
TRBJ1-1	-	TRBV5-1	-	CASTQLGPGTTEAFF	TGCGCCAGCACCCAACTGGGCCCTGGAACAACTGAAGCTTTCTTT
TRBJ2-5	once	TRBV5-1	-	CASTWTTQETQYF	TGCGCCAGCACGTGGACTACCCAAGAGACCCAGTACTTC
TRBJ1-1	-	TRBV19	TRBD1	CASSIVGQGYTEAFF	TGTGCCAGTAGTATTGTCGGACAGGGTTATACTGAAGCTTTCTTT
TRBJ2-5	-	TRBV5-4	-	CASSLVETQETQYF	TGTGCCAGCAGCCTTGTCGAGACACAAGAGACCCAGTACTTC
TRBJ2-1	-	TRBV5-1	TRBD2	CASSLGTSGYSYNEQFF	TGCGCCAGCAGCTTGGGGACTAGCGGCTACTCCTACAATGAGCAGTTCTTC
TRBJ1-5	-	TRBV18	-	CASSQSGGNQPQHF	TGTGCCAGCTCACAAAGCGGTGGCAATCAGCCCCAGCATTTT
TRBJ2-7	-	TRBV19	-	CASSPTGTHYEQYF	TGTGCCAGTAGCCCTACCGGGACTCACTACGAGCAGTACTTC
TRBJ1-3	-	TRBV7-2	TRBD1	CASSSLARGSGNTIYF	TGTGCCAGCAGCTCCCTCGCCAGGGGGTCTGGAAACACCATATATTTT
TRBJ2-7	-	TRBV5-1	TRBD2	CASSFSGNYYEQYF	TGCGCCAGCAGCTTTAGCGGGAACTACTACGAGCAGTACTTC
TRBJ1-6	few	TRBV20-1	-	CSASFPNSPLHF	TGCAGTGCTAGTTTCCCGAATTCACCCCTCCACTTT
TRBJ1-2	-	TRBV4-3	-	CASSQDGRASYGYTF	TGCGCCAGCAGCCAAGACGGCAGGGCCAGCTATGGCTACACCTTC
TRBJ1-3	-	TRBV6-6	TRBD1	CASSAGTAGNTIYF	TGTGCCAGCAGTGCCGGGACAGCTGGAAACACCATATATTTT
TRBJ2-5	-	TRBV4-3	-	CASSQQGGQETQYF	TGCGCCAGCAGCCAACAGGGGGGACAAGAGACCCAGTACTTC
TRBJ1-2	-	TRBV6-5	-	CASRSRVYGYTF	TGTGCCAGCAGAAGCCGGGTTTATGGCTACACCTTC
TRBJ1-2	-	TRBV9	TRBD1	CASSVEVTGAYGYTF	TGTGCCAGCAGCGTAGAGGTTACAGGGGCCTATGGCTACACCTTC
TRBJ1-2	few	TRBV15	TRBD1	CATSRGGQGAYGYTF	TGTGCCACCAGCAGAGGGGGACAGGGGGCATATGGCTACACCTTC
TRBJ1-6	few	TRBV6-2/TRBV6-3	-	CASSYGNYNSPLHF	TGTGCCAGCAGTTACGGCAACTATAATTCACCCCTCCACTTT
TRBJ2-1	many	TRBV4-3	-	CASSQEFSSVYEQFF	TGCGCCAGCAGCCAAGAATTCTCTAGCGTCTATGAGCAGTTCTTC
TRBJ1-5	-	TRBV7-2	TRBD1	CASSLDRGHQPQHF	TGTGCCAGCAGCTTAGACAGGGGGCACCAGCCCCAGCATTTT
TRBJ2-3	once	TRBV5-1	-	CASSPAGDPTDTQYF	TGCGCCAGCAGCCCAGCAGGGGACCCCACAGATACGCAGTATTTT
TRBJ1-3	-	TRBV4-2	TRBD1	CASSQDSAGGGNTIYF	TGTGCCAGCAGCCAAGATTCGGCAGGGGGCGGAAACACCATATATTTT
TRBJ2-3	-	TRBV10-3	TRBD2	CAISEPTTSGGTTDTQYF	TGTGCCATCAGTGAGCCGACGACTAGCGGGGGGACCACAGATACGCAGTATTTT
TRBJ2-2	-	TRBV7-7	-	CASSLAEFAGELFF	TGTGCTAGCAGCTTAGCGGAGTTCGCCGGGGAGCTGTTTTTT
TRBJ1-2	-	TRBV5-8	-	CASSFGAGTRGYTF	TGTGCCAGCAGCTTCGGGGCAGGGACTCGGGGCTACACCTTC
TRBJ2-7	once	TRBV6-1	-	CASSDGRGLTYEQYF	TGTGCCAGCAGTGATGGTAGGGGTCTCACCTACGAGCAGTACTTC
TRBJ1-5	-	TRBV4-1	TRBD1	CASSQEGQGGEPQHF	TGCGCCAGCAGCCAAGAGGGCCAGGGGGGAGAGCCCCAGCATTTT
TRBJ1-2	once	TRBV5-1	-	CASSYGQNNYGYTF	TGCGCCAGCAGCTACGGACAGAATAACTATGGCTACACCTTC
TRBJ2-7	-	TRBV7-9	TRBD2	CASTSGGALSEQYF	TGTGCCAGCACCTCGGGGGGGGCGTTAAGCGAGCAGTACTTC
TRBJ2-3	-	TRBV18	-	CASSHGVEDTDTQYF	TGTGCCAGCTCCCACGGGGTGGAGGACACAGATACGCAGTATTTT
TRBJ2-1	-	TRBV10-3	TRBD1	CAISESRQGKNEQFF	TGTGCCATCAGTGAGTCGAGACAGGGTAAAAATGAGCAGTTCTTC
TRBJ1-1	-	TRBV28	-	CASSPHTEAFF	TGTGCCAGCAGTCCTCACACTGAAGCTTTCTTT
TRBJ2-3	-	TRBV10-3	TRBD2	CAISVRGEGDTQYF	TGTGCCATCAGTGTCCGTGGGGAGGGAGATACGCAGTATTTT
TRBJ2-3	-	TRBV7-3	TRBD1	CASSLGGQDKQYF	TGTGCCAGCAGCTTAGGGGGACAGGATAAGCAGTATTTT
TRBJ1-4	once	TRBV30	TRBD1	CASSVGQKNEKLFF	TGTGCTTCTTCCGTGGGACAGAAGAATGAAAAACTGTTTTTT
TRBJ2-3	-	TRBV27	-	CASSWIAVGTDTQYF	TGTGCCAGCAGTTGGATAGCGGTCGGTACAGATACGCAGTATTTT
TRBJ2-3	once	TRBV6-5	-	CASSYSGAASTDTQYF	TGTGCCAGCAGTTACTCGGGGGCAGCTAGCACAGATACGCAGTATTTT
TRBJ2-5	-	TRBV25-1	TRBD1	CASGAGTDFQETQYF	TGTGCCAGCGGGGCCGGGACAGACTTTCAAGAGACCCAGTACTTC
TRBJ2-1	-	TRBV6-5	TRBD1	CASSWDSHNEQFF	TGTGCCAGCAGTTGGGACAGCCACAATGAGCAGTTCTTC
TRBJ2-7	-	TRBV21-1	-	CASSSSSEQYF	TGTGCCAGCAGCAGTTCGTCGGAGCAGTACTTC
TRBJ1-5	-	TRBV28	-	CASSQPGAWSNQPQHF	TGTGCCAGCAGCCAACCAGGGGCCTGGAGCAATCAGCCCCAGCATTTT
TRBJ2-1	-	TRBV7-8	-	CASSLARDFDEQFF	TGTGCCAGCAGCTTAGCCAGGGATTTCGATGAGCAGTTCTTC
TRBJ2-1	-	TRBV6-6	TRBD2	CASTLAGRDEQFF	TGTGCCAGCACCCTAGCGGGACGGGATGAGCAGTTCTTC
TRBJ2-2	-	TRBV5-1	-	CASSPLTENTGELFF	TGCGCCAGCAGCCCACTGACAGAGAACACCGGGGAGCTGTTTTTT